A single TCR beta chain is shown here with its context. V was clipped by 4 bases and J by 5 bases, with 14 bases between them. CDR1 LNHDA and CDR2 SQIVND come from the germline V gene (reference sequence). This CDR3 is built from 15 residues. Original processing methods: It was from reference gene primer amplification that nucleated cell counts were estimated. TCRdb keeps only in-frame clones here, not all; method: immunoSEQ multiplex PCR. The D gene and trimming were derived from the DNA, and the V and J assignments and clone size from that table. In the table there are 200,000 or so clones, around 80% of which are singletons. The data are from a study of blood T cell repertoires in COVID-19. Background on the study: Spain, Italy and the United States supplied samples that represented acute and convalescent COVID-19. T cells, B-cell-depleted T cells, or PBMCs provided the cDNA or gDNA that served as material.

V is TRBV19 and J is TRBJ1-4, with D hard to call. Sequenced: peripheral blood. This sequence was found in a woman between 65 and 79 years old with acute or convalescent COVID-19. This CDR3 reads CASSTGGRVNEKLFF. DNA for the CDR3: TGTGCCAGTAGTACCGGAGGAAGAGTGAATGAAAAACTGTTTTTT.